The 19 T cell receptor beta chains reported below all come from one sample, sequenced in a study of monozygotic twins with inflammatory bowel disease. TCRdb reprocessed the 5' RACE reads and keeps a single row for each CDR3 protein, giving no DNA. The repertoire table contains under 200,000 distinct CDR3 sequences. The specimen sequenced was blood. The receptors derive from a human donor with ulcerative colitis or Crohn's disease, or a healthy co-twin of an affected twin (not recorded which).

This chain joins TRBV12-3 or TRBV12-4 and TRBJ2-5; no DNA is available, so the TRBD1 call from TCRdb remains unchecked. The CDR3 is 14 amino acids. The CDR3 here is CASSQREIQETQYF.

V usage is TRBV4-2 and J usage is TRBJ2-3; TCRdb's D call, TRBD2, is unchecked because there is no DNA. CDR3 size: 16 residues. The V gene's germline CDR1 is LGHNA and CDR2 YNFKEQ. CDR3 residues: CASSQDRTSGGSTQYF.

This chain links TRBV20-1 with TRBJ2-7; as DNA is missing, the TRBD2 call by TCRdb cannot be tested. CDR3 length equals 14 residues. Germline V gene data show CDR1 as DFQATT and CDR2 as SNEGSKA (reference sequence). The CDR3 loop reads CSAATWGGRDEQYF.

The rearrangement joins TRBV28 to TRBJ1-1. The CDR3 runs to 14 residues. Per the germline V gene, CDR1 is MDHEN and CDR2 is SYDVKM. The CDR3 here is CASSHGLSGTEAFF.

The rearrangement links TRBV10-3 to TRBJ2-3; TCRdb reports TRBD1, a call that lacks DNA to check it against. Looked up from germline, CDR1 is ENHRY and CDR2 is SYGVKD. This CDR3 has 17 residues. CDR3 in amino acids: CAISESLGTGSLDTQYF.

CDR3 sequence: CASSLERNSPLHF. The J gene is TRBJ1-6, the V gene TRBV12-3 or TRBV12-4. The CDR3 has 13 amino acids.

CDR3 sequence: CASSRPGGSETQYF. This rearrangement joins TRBV7-9 to TRBJ2-5; TCRdb designates TRBD1, a call that cannot be tested without DNA. Per germline, CDR1 SEHNR and CDR2 FQNEAQ (reference sequence). The CDR3 loop spans 14 amino acids.

The chain combines TRBV11-2 with TRBJ2-1; the D call from TCRdb, TRBD2, cannot be confirmed without DNA. This CDR3 contains 16 residues. Germline CDR1 reads SGHAT; CDR2 reads FQNNGV. CDR3 residues: CASSLGASGLYNEQFF.

V gene TRBV5-1 combines with J gene TRBJ2-1. This CDR3 has 14 residues. From germline, CDR1 is SGHRS and CDR2 YFSETQ. This CDR3 reads CASSLGWGYNEQFF.

The rearrangement links TRBV7-2 to TRBJ1-6. The CDR3 is 15 residues long. CDR1 and CDR2 (germline): SGHTA, FQGNSA. CDR3 residues: CASSLVGQPNSPLHF.

V gene TRBV11-2 combines with J gene TRBJ2-2. The CDR3 consists of 13 residues. Germline assignment: CDR1 SGHAT and CDR2 FQNNGV. Here the CDR3 reads CASSFGYIGELFF.

The rearrangement joins TRBV12-3 or TRBV12-4 to TRBJ1-5; TCRdb designates TRBD1, a call that cannot be tested without DNA. This CDR3 spans 14 amino acids. CDR3: CASTWTDSNQPQHF.

This chain uses TRBV6-5 with TRBJ1-3; the TRBD1 assignment by TCRdb is unverifiable without DNA. The germline V gene has CDR1 MNHEY and CDR2 SVGAGI. The CDR3 contains 16 residues. CDR3: CASSYTLTGNGNTIYF.

This chain joins TRBV6-2 or TRBV6-3 and TRBJ1-5; without DNA, the TCRdb call of TRBD1 cannot be checked. Germline V CDR1 and CDR2: MNHEY, SVGEGT. This CDR3 region has 14 residues. The CDR3 sequence: CASSRDRRNQPQHF.

This rearrangement joins TRBV7-2 to TRBJ1-3; TCRdb's D call, TRBD1, is unchecked because there is no DNA. The CDR3 is made up of 17 amino acids. Germline CDR1 is SGHTA and CDR2 is FQGNSA. CDR3: CASSSTTGHISGNTIYF. Filled out from reference TRBV7-2 and TRBJ1-3, the complete variable domain reads GAGVSQSPSNKVTEKGKDVELRCDPISGHTALYWYRQSLGQGLEFLIYFQGNSAPDKSGLPSDRFSAERTGGSVSTLTIQRTQQEDSAVYLCASSSTTGHISGNTIYFGEGSWLTVV.

V gene TRBV19 combines with J gene TRBJ2-1; TCRdb reports TRBD2, a call that lacks DNA to check it against. Germline loops: CDR1 LNHDA, CDR2 SQIVND (reference sequence). The CDR3 consists of 15 residues. The CDR3 here is CASSGEREGLNEQFF. Full variable domain (outside the CDR3, taken from reference TRBV19 and TRBJ2-1): DGGITQSPKYLFRKEGQNVTLSCEQNLNHDAMYWYRQDPGQGLRLIYYSQIVNDFQKGDIAEGYSVSREKKESFPLTVTSAQKNPTAFYLCASSGEREGLNEQFFGPGTRLTVL.

The CDR3 region is CSASPSRNNSPLHF. The chain combines TRBV20-1 with TRBJ1-6. This CDR3 comprises 14 residues. Germline V gives CDR1 DFQATT, CDR2 SNEGSKA (reference sequence).

V usage is TRBV19 and J usage is TRBJ2-1; TCRdb calls TRBD1, which cannot be checked without DNA. The CDR3 is made up of 16 amino acids. Germline values: CDR1 LNHDA, CDR2 SQIVND (reference sequence). The CDR3 sequence: CASSISPQLGDNEQFF. Drawing the rest from reference TRBV19 and TRBJ2-1, the complete variable domain is DGGITQSPKYLFRKEGQNVTLSCEQNLNHDAMYWYRQDPGQGLRLIYYSQIVNDFQKGDIAEGYSVSREKKESFPLTVTSAQKNPTAFYLCASSISPQLGDNEQFFGPGTRLTVL.

This chain uses TRBV25-1 with TRBJ2-3. This CDR3 spans 13 amino acids. Germline V lookup: CDR1 MGHDK, CDR2 SYGVNS. The CDR3 protein is CASSEYSMDTQYF.